A single sample gave rise to the 8 T cell receptor beta chains below, sequenced in a study of shared clonotypes between healthy human individuals. Produced via immunoSEQ multiplex PCR; TCRdb's table is partial and in-frame only. The repertoire holds some 900,000 clones, with around 80% as singletons. The sample was memory CD4+ T cells sorted from blood. The subset: CD45RA-negative fraction. These receptor sequences come from a man younger than 35 in good health.

The J gene is TRBJ2-7, the V gene TRBV19; 10 bases fit TRBD2. Trimming removed 3 bases from V and 5 bases from J; junction bases left unmatched: 1. This CDR3 has 13 amino acids. Germline CDR1 reads LNHDA; CDR2 reads SQIVND (reference sequence). CDR3 nucleotides: TGTGCCAGTAGTATGGGACTAGCGAACGAGCAGTACTTC. Translating it yields CASSMGLANEQYF.

A few counts support this clone. J is TRBJ1-6 and V is TRBV5-1; TRBD1 matches 8 bases. The J segment lost 6 bases and the V segment lost 9 bases, leaving 8 bases of the junction unmatched. In germline, CDR1 is SGHRS, CDR2 YFSETQ. This CDR3 region has 14 residues. The CDR3 sequence is CATGTGFVNSPLHF. The CDR3 DNA follows: TGCGCCACCGGGACAGGCTTCGTTAATTCACCCCTCCACTTT.

The chain uses TRBV29-1 and TRBJ2-3; tentatively, D is TRBD1 (8 bases). Germline V gene data show CDR1 as SQVTM and CDR2 as ANQGSEA. This CDR3 region has 13 residues. V dropped 6 bases and J dropped 6 bases, with 16 bases sitting between them. The CDR3 DNA reads TGCAGCGTCAGGACAGGGAGGGCGGATACGCAGTATTTT. It codes for CSVRTGRADTQYF.

The chain recombines TRBV30 with TRBJ2-1; D perhaps matches TRBD1 (7 bases). This CDR3 spans 13 amino acids. V lost 8 bases, J lost 8 bases, and 19 bases lay in between. Per germline, CDR1 GTSNPN and CDR2 SVGIG (reference sequence). As DNA, the CDR3 is TGTGCCCGGGCGGGACAGTCGCGGGATGAGCAGTTCTTC. This gives the protein CARAGQSRDEQFF.

The V and J genes are TRBV6-6 and TRBJ2-7; 9 positions match TRBD1. The germline V gene encodes CDR1 MNHNY and CDR2 SVGAGI (reference sequence). V dropped 2 bases and J dropped 5; count of bases not matched to a gene: 7. The CDR3 runs 15 residues. This chain's CDR3 is CASSYAGQGRDEQYF. DNA of the CDR3: TGTGCCAGCAGTTACGCCGGACAGGGGAGGGACGAGCAGTACTTC.

This clone appeared once. This chain uses TRBV6-5 with TRBJ1-2, with unresolved D. The ends were cut back, 5 bases at V and 8 bases at J, with 15 bases in the middle. CDR3 size: 13 residues. Looked up from germline, CDR1 is MNHEY and CDR2 is SVGAGI. The CDR3 protein is CASSKEIAGGYTF. CDR3 nucleotide sequence: TGTGCCAGCAGTAAAGAAATAGCCGGGGGCTACACCTTC.

This CDR3 is CALTNRGWNTEAFF. CDR3 nucleotide sequence: TGTGCCTTAACAAACAGGGGTTGGAACACTGAAGCTTTCTTT. The chain is built from TRBV30 and TRBJ1-1, with 7 bases identical to TRBD1. CDR1 is GTSNPN and CDR2 is SVGIG in the germline V gene (reference sequence). J gave up 1 base and V 7 bases, and 9 bases lay outside the gene matches. This CDR3 is 14 amino acids long.

There are a few counts of this clone. The chain carries TRBV6-5 and TRBJ2-7; D is perhaps TRBD1 or TRBD2 (5 bases each). This CDR3 contains 13 residues. Looked up from germline, CDR1 is MNHEY and CDR2 is SVGAGI. Between the trimmed V and J ends, which lost 4 bases and 4 bases, there was a span of 11 bases. The CDR3, as DNA: TGTGCCAGCAGTTCCCGGGGCGGGTACGAGCAGTACTTC. Protein: CASSSRGGYEQYF.